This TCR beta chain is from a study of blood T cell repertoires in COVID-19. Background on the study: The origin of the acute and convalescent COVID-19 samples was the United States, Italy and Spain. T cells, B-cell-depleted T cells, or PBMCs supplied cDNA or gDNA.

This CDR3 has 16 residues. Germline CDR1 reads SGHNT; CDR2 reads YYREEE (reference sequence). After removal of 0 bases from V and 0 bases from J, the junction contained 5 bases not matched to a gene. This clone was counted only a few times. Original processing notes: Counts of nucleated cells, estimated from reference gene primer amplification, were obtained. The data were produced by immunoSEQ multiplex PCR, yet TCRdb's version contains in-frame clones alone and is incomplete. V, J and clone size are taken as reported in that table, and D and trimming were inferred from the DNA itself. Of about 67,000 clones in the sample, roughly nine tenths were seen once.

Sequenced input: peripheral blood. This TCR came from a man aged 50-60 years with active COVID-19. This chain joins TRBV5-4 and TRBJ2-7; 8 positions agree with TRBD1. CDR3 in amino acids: CASSLGPTGGSYEQYF. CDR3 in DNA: TGTGCCAGCAGCTTGGGCCCTACAGGGGGCTCCTACGAGCAGTACTTC.